Listed below are T cell receptor beta chains from one sample, sequenced in a study of T cell responses to AZD1222 COVID-19 vaccine. Here immunoSEQ multiplex PCR was the method, and the copy in TCRdb shows in-frame clones only, minus some. This table has about 79,000 clones, roughly 87% appearing once. Material: peripheral blood, obtained 28 days after the second AZD1222 dose. The source of these receptors is an adult who received the AZD1222 COVID-19 vaccine. CDR3s include the opening cysteine and the closing phenylalanine or tryptophan. The D gene is left open where the match is weak. The size of a clone is reported for some rows only, either as once, few or many, or as a class for expanded clones.

j_gene: TRBJ2-2
v_gene: TRBV7-6
d_gene: NA
len: 15
abundance: NA
CDR3nt: TGTGCCAGCAGCTTAGACCCAGGGAACACCGGGGAGCTGTTTTTT
CDR3aa: CASSLDPGNTGELFF

j_gene: TRBJ2-1
v_gene: TRBV7-6
d_gene: NA
len: 17
abundance: NA
CDR3nt: TGTGCCAGCAGCTTCAGGGGAAGGGGTTTCGCGGGGAATGAGCAGTTCTTC
CDR3aa: CASSFRGRGFAGNEQFF

j_gene: TRBJ1-6
v_gene: TRBV2
d_gene: NA
len: 16
abundance: NA
CDR3nt: TGTGCCAGGGGAGCGACACCTATAATCGGAGATTCACCCCTCCACTTT
CDR3aa: CARGATPIIGDSPLHF

j_gene: TRBJ1-1
v_gene: TRBV27
d_gene: NA
len: 14
abundance: NA
CDR3nt: TGTGCCAGCAGTTCCAGATACATGAACACTGAAGCTTTCTTT
CDR3aa: CASSSRYMNTEAFF

j_gene: TRBJ2-3
v_gene: TRBV29-1
d_gene: TRBD2
len: 18
abundance: NA
CDR3nt: TGCAGCGTTGGCCTCCTAGCGGGAGGGCCGACACCCACAGATACGCAGTATTTT
CDR3aa: CSVGLLAGGPTPTDTQYF

j_gene: TRBJ1-1
v_gene: TRBV27
d_gene: NA
len: 18
abundance: few
CDR3nt: TGTGCCAGCAGTTTAATGTGGCACGGGGGGACTATGAACACTGAAGCTTTCTTT
CDR3aa: CASSLMWHGGTMNTEAFF

j_gene: TRBJ1-1
v_gene: TRBV6-6
d_gene: TRBD1
len: 14
abundance: NA
CDR3nt: TGTGCCAGCACCCCCCCAGGGGGCGCCGCTGAAGCTTTCTTT
CDR3aa: CASTPPGGAAEAFF

j_gene: TRBJ1-5
v_gene: TRBV6-6
d_gene: NA
len: 12
abundance: NA
CDR3nt: TGTGCCAGCAGTTCCCTGGGGGAGCCCCAGCATTTT
CDR3aa: CASSSLGEPQHF

j_gene: TRBJ2-7
v_gene: TRBV28
d_gene: NA
len: 15
abundance: NA
CDR3nt: TGTGCCAGCAGCCCCCCGTTGGGGCGCGACTACGAGCAGTACTTC
CDR3aa: CASSPPLGRDYEQYF

j_gene: TRBJ1-4
v_gene: TRBV7-9
d_gene: NA
len: 16
abundance: NA
CDR3nt: TGTGCCAGCAGCTTAGAAGGGTTCGGGGGTAATGAAAAACTGTTTTTT
CDR3aa: CASSLEGFGGNEKLFF

j_gene: TRBJ1-5
v_gene: TRBV3-1/TRBV3-2
d_gene: TRBD1
len: 15
abundance: once
CDR3nt: TGTGCCAGCAGCGAGACAGGGGATAGCAATCAGCCCCAGCATTTT
CDR3aa: CASSETGDSNQPQHF

j_gene: TRBJ2-2
v_gene: TRBV2
d_gene: TRBD2
len: 13
abundance: NA
CDR3nt: TGTGCCAGCCGTCGGGGGGGTACCGGGGAGCTGTTTTTT
CDR3aa: CASRRGGTGELFF

j_gene: TRBJ1-5
v_gene: TRBV28
d_gene: NA
len: 13
abundance: NA
CDR3nt: TGTGCCAGCAGTTTGGACAGCAATCAGCCCCAGCATTTT
CDR3aa: CASSLDSNQPQHF

j_gene: TRBJ1-5
v_gene: TRBV5-1
d_gene: TRBD1
len: 14
abundance: once
CDR3nt: TGCGCCAGCCGGACAGGGCCAACAAATCAGCCCCAGCATTTT
CDR3aa: CASRTGPTNQPQHF

j_gene: TRBJ2-1
v_gene: TRBV18
d_gene: TRBD1
len: 15
abundance: NA
CDR3nt: TGTGCCAGCTCACCCGGGACAGGGGCTTCCAATGAGCAGTTCTTC
CDR3aa: CASSPGTGASNEQFF

j_gene: TRBJ2-2
v_gene: TRBV7-8
d_gene: NA
len: 16
abundance: NA
CDR3nt: TGTGCCAGCAGCCTCTGGGGGTACACAAACACCGGGGAGCTGTTTTTT
CDR3aa: CASSLWGYTNTGELFF

j_gene: TRBJ2-3
v_gene: TRBV13
d_gene: NA
len: 16
abundance: NA
CDR3nt: TGTGCCAGCAGCCTGCAGACAGTGCCTGGCGCAGATACGCAGTATTTT
CDR3aa: CASSLQTVPGADTQYF

j_gene: TRBJ2-7
v_gene: TRBV9
d_gene: NA
len: 16
abundance: NA
CDR3nt: TGTGCCAGCAGCGTAGGAACTCGGGGCACCAACTACGAGCAGTACTTC
CDR3aa: CASSVGTRGTNYEQYF

j_gene: TRBJ1-4
v_gene: TRBV9
d_gene: TRBD1
len: 19
abundance: once
CDR3nt: TGTGCCAGCAGCGAAGCCGGGACAGGGGCTTTCTTAGCTAATGAAAAACTGTTTTTT
CDR3aa: CASSEAGTGAFLANEKLFF

j_gene: TRBJ2-7
v_gene: TRBV9
d_gene: NA
len: 14
abundance: few
CDR3nt: TGTGCCAGCAGCGTAGGGGACATCCCCCACGAGCAGTACTTC
CDR3aa: CASSVGDIPHEQYF

j_gene: TRBJ1-2
v_gene: TRBV9
d_gene: NA
len: 15
abundance: NA
CDR3nt: TGTGCCAGCAGCACTGGGGACGGCAAAAACTATGGCTACACCTTC
CDR3aa: CASSTGDGKNYGYTF

j_gene: TRBJ1-2
v_gene: TRBV19
d_gene: NA
len: 10
abundance: NA
CDR3nt: TGTGCCAGCCTCGGAGGTGGCTACACCTTC
CDR3aa: CASLGGGYTF

j_gene: TRBJ2-7
v_gene: TRBV7-6
d_gene: NA
len: 15
abundance: NA
CDR3nt: TGTGCCAGCAGCTTAGAGGGGGCGGGAGACGACGAGCAGTACTTC
CDR3aa: CASSLEGAGDDEQYF

j_gene: TRBJ2-1
v_gene: TRBV4-3
d_gene: NA
len: 13
abundance: NA
CDR3nt: TGCGCCAGCAGCCGACAAAGCTACAATGAGCAGTTCTTC
CDR3aa: CASSRQSYNEQFF

j_gene: TRBJ1-5
v_gene: TRBV28
d_gene: NA
len: 14
abundance: NA
CDR3nt: TGTGCCAGCTTTGGGGCAGATCGGGCTCAGCCCCAGCATTTT
CDR3aa: CASFGADRAQPQHF

j_gene: TRBJ2-3
v_gene: TRBV28
d_gene: NA
len: 16
abundance: NA
CDR3nt: TGTGCCAGCAGTTTGACAGTTACAGGAGGCACAGATACGCAGTATTTT
CDR3aa: CASSLTVTGGTDTQYF

j_gene: TRBJ1-2
v_gene: TRBV9
d_gene: NA
len: 13
abundance: NA
CDR3nt: TGTGCCAGCAGCCCCTGGGAGTCCGGTGGCTACACCTTC
CDR3aa: CASSPWESGGYTF

j_gene: TRBJ2-7
v_gene: TRBV11-3
d_gene: TRBD2
len: 16
abundance: NA
CDR3nt: TGTGCCAGCAGCTCCCAGACTAGCGGGGTAACCTACGAGCAGTACTTC
CDR3aa: CASSSQTSGVTYEQYF

j_gene: TRBJ2-7
v_gene: TRBV10-3
d_gene: NA
len: 13
abundance: NA
CDR3nt: TGTGCCATCAGTGGCCCGGACAGTTACGAGCAGTACTTC
CDR3aa: CAISGPDSYEQYF

j_gene: TRBJ2-1
v_gene: TRBV9
d_gene: NA
len: 14
abundance: NA
CDR3nt: TGTGCCAGCAGCGTAGAGGCTGAGGGGAGGGAGCAGTTCTTC
CDR3aa: CASSVEAEGREQFF

j_gene: TRBJ2-3
v_gene: TRBV18
d_gene: TRBD2
len: 18
abundance: once
CDR3nt: TGTGCCAGCTCGCGCGGGCAACCGGGAGGATACAGCACAGATACGCAGTATTTT
CDR3aa: CASSRGQPGGYSTDTQYF

j_gene: TRBJ2-3
v_gene: TRBV7-6
d_gene: TRBD2
len: 17
abundance: once
CDR3nt: TGTGCCAGCAGCTTATTCCAAACTAGCGGGAGCACAGATACGCAGTATTTT
CDR3aa: CASSLFQTSGSTDTQYF

j_gene: TRBJ2-2
v_gene: TRBV7-2
d_gene: TRBD2
len: 16
abundance: few
CDR3nt: TGTGCCAGCAGCTTAGGGACTAGCGCAGTCACCGGGGAGCTGTTTTTT
CDR3aa: CASSLGTSAVTGELFF

j_gene: TRBJ2-7
v_gene: TRBV29-1
d_gene: NA
len: 14
abundance: NA
CDR3nt: TGCAGCGTTGAAGGGGACGGGGAAGCCTACGAGCAGTACTTC
CDR3aa: CSVEGDGEAYEQYF

j_gene: TRBJ2-2
v_gene: TRBV5-1
d_gene: NA
len: 18
abundance: NA
CDR3nt: TGCGCCAGCAGCTTTCCGATCGGGACACCTATTAACACCGGGGAGCTGTTTTTT
CDR3aa: CASSFPIGTPINTGELFF

j_gene: TRBJ2-7
v_gene: TRBV29-1
d_gene: TRBD2
len: 15
abundance: NA
CDR3nt: TGCAGCGTTGAGATGGTAGCGGGAGGGTCCTATGAGCAGTACTTC
CDR3aa: CSVEMVAGGSYEQYF

j_gene: TRBJ1-6
v_gene: TRBV28
d_gene: TRBD1
len: 17
abundance: NA
CDR3nt: TGTGCCAGCAGCCCATACAGGGGAAGGGCGAGTAATTCACCCCTCCACTTT
CDR3aa: CASSPYRGRASNSPLHF

j_gene: TRBJ2-5
v_gene: TRBV6-5
d_gene: NA
len: 14
abundance: NA
CDR3nt: TGTGCCACCACACTCGGACAGTACCAAGAGACCCAGTACTTC
CDR3aa: CATTLGQYQETQYF

j_gene: TRBJ1-4
v_gene: TRBV28
d_gene: NA
len: 15
abundance: NA
CDR3nt: TGTGCCAGCAGTCCTAATAGAGGGACTAATGAAAAACTGTTTTTT
CDR3aa: CASSPNRGTNEKLFF

j_gene: TRBJ1-5
v_gene: TRBV19
d_gene: NA
len: 17
abundance: NA
CDR3nt: TGTGCCAGTATTAGGACAGCGCGACTTTATAGCAATCAGCCCCAGCATTTT
CDR3aa: CASIRTARLYSNQPQHF

j_gene: TRBJ2-3
v_gene: TRBV28
d_gene: NA
len: 12
abundance: NA
CDR3nt: TGTGCCAGCAGTTTATTTGCAGATACGCAGTATTTT
CDR3aa: CASSLFADTQYF

j_gene: TRBJ2-2
v_gene: TRBV9
d_gene: NA
len: 15
abundance: NA
CDR3nt: TGTGCCAGCAGCGTAGGAAGTATGGGCACCGGGGAGCTGTTTTTT
CDR3aa: CASSVGSMGTGELFF

j_gene: TRBJ1-2
v_gene: TRBV14
d_gene: NA
len: 13
abundance: NA
CDR3nt: TGTGCCAGCAGCCACGGAGGGATGGATGGCTACACCTTC
CDR3aa: CASSHGGMDGYTF

j_gene: TRBJ2-3
v_gene: TRBV5-4
d_gene: TRBD2
len: 16
abundance: NA
CDR3nt: TGTGCCAGCAGCTCCCGGGCGGGAGGGCACACAGATACGCAGTATTTT
CDR3aa: CASSSRAGGHTDTQYF

j_gene: TRBJ1-2
v_gene: TRBV5-1
d_gene: NA
len: 15
abundance: NA
CDR3nt: TGCGCCAGCAGAGGAGAAACAGCGTCTAACTATGGCTACACCTTC
CDR3aa: CASRGETASNYGYTF

j_gene: TRBJ1-5
v_gene: TRBV7-3
d_gene: NA
len: 13
abundance: large
CDR3nt: TGTGCCAGCAGCCAGCAACAGGGTCAGCCCCAGCATTTT
CDR3aa: CASSQQQGQPQHF

j_gene: TRBJ2-7
v_gene: TRBV15
d_gene: TRBD1
len: 15
abundance: few
CDR3nt: TGTGCCACCAGCAGAGGGACAGGGGTTAGGTACGAGCAGTACTTC
CDR3aa: CATSRGTGVRYEQYF

j_gene: TRBJ2-4
v_gene: TRBV7-2
d_gene: NA
len: 16
abundance: NA
CDR3nt: TGTGCCAGCAGCCCCCCGGGGCGCAGTCAGGGAAACATTCAGTACTTC
CDR3aa: CASSPPGRSQGNIQYF

j_gene: TRBJ1-4
v_gene: TRBV4-3
d_gene: NA
len: 15
abundance: NA
CDR3nt: TGCGCCAGCAGCCAAGACTTGCAGCATAATGAAAAACTGTTTTTT
CDR3aa: CASSQDLQHNEKLFF

j_gene: TRBJ1-1
v_gene: TRBV29-1
d_gene: NA
len: 15
abundance: NA
CDR3nt: TGCAGCGTCTTGTACCCAGGGAGGGTGAACACTGAAGCTTTCTTT
CDR3aa: CSVLYPGRVNTEAFF

j_gene: TRBJ1-2
v_gene: TRBV9
d_gene: NA
len: 15
abundance: NA
CDR3nt: TGTGCCAGCAGCCCATCCCCCGGGACGGGCTATGGCTACACCTTC
CDR3aa: CASSPSPGTGYGYTF

j_gene: TRBJ1-2
v_gene: TRBV5-1
d_gene: TRBD1
len: 15
abundance: NA
CDR3nt: TGCGCCAGCAGCTCCTCAGGGGGCGACGTATATGGCTACACCTTC
CDR3aa: CASSSSGGDVYGYTF

j_gene: TRBJ2-7
v_gene: TRBV5-1
d_gene: NA
len: 13
abundance: once
CDR3nt: TGCGCCAGCAGCTTAGGACAAAGCTACGAGCAGTACTTC
CDR3aa: CASSLGQSYEQYF